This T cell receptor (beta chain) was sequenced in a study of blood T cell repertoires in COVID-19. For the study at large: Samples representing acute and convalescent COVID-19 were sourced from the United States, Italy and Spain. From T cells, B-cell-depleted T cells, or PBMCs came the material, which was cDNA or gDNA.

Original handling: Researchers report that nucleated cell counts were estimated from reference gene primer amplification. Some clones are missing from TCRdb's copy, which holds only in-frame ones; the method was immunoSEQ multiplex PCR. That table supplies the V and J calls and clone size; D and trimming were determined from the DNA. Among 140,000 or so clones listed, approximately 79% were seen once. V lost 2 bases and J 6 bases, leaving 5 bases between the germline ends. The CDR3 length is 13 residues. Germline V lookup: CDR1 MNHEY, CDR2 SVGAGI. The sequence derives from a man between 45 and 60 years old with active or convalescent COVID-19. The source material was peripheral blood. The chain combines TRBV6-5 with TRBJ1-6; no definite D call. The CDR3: CASSYGLNSPLHF. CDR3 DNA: TGTGCCAGCAGTTACGGACTTAATTCACCCCTCCACTTT.